The rows below give T cell receptor beta chains drawn from one sample of a study of cytomegalovirus exposure and HLA in healthy donors. This table comes from immunoSEQ multiplex PCR, and its TCRdb copy is limited to in-frame clones, with some not included. The table lists 250,000 to 350,000 clones, 86% of them singletons, with around 4% in the top ten. What was sequenced was PBMCs. Receptor source: a middle-aged man in good health and CMV-seropositive. Each CDR3 is given with its conserved first and last residue. Fields, in order: J gene, V gene, clone size, D gene, CDR3 protein, CDR3 DNA. The D gene is left open where the match is weak. Clone size appears in some rows only: once, few, many, or a class for an expanded clone.

TRBJ1-1	TRBV4-1	few	.	CASSLGGVTEAFF	TGCGCCAGCAGCTTGGGGGGGGTCACTGAAGCTTTCTTT
TRBJ1-5	TRBV7-9	.	.	CASSDAGNQPQHF	TGTGCCAGCAGCGACGCGGGGAACCAGCCCCAGCATTTT
TRBJ1-4	TRBV5-5	.	TRBD1	CASSSTGGSMEKLFF	TGTGCCAGCAGCTCGACAGGGGGGAGTATGGAAAAACTGTTTTTT
TRBJ1-5	TRBV5-5	.	TRBD1	CASSHTGGNQPQHF	TGTGCCAGCAGCCACACAGGGGGCAATCAGCCCCAGCATTTT
TRBJ2-2	TRBV28	.	.	CASSRPQGRSDTGELFF	TGTGCCAGCAGTCGCCCCCAGGGTAGGTCGGACACCGGGGAGCTGTTTTTT
TRBJ2-5	TRBV11-2	.	.	CASTPPDKETQYF	TGTGCCAGCACCCCCCCGGACAAAGAGACCCAGTACTTC
TRBJ1-1	TRBV27	.	.	CASSLSGANTEAFF	TGTGCCAGCAGTTTGTCAGGGGCAAACACTGAAGCTTTCTTT
TRBJ2-5	TRBV6-6	.	TRBD1	CASTPSRQGRETQYF	TGTGCCAGCACACCATCTCGACAGGGACGAGAGACCCAGTACTTC
TRBJ2-3	TRBV7-8	.	.	CASSLVEGADTQYF	TGTGCCAGCAGCTTAGTAGAAGGGGCAGATACGCAGTATTTT
TRBJ1-2	TRBV6-6	.	TRBD1	CASRPTGQANYGYTF	TGTGCCAGCAGGCCGACAGGGCAAGCTAACTATGGCTACACCTTC
TRBJ2-3	TRBV29-1	.	TRBD2	CSVGRGSVTDTQYF	TGCAGCGTTGGTCGCGGGAGTGTAACAGATACGCAGTATTTT
TRBJ1-1	TRBV2	.	.	CASPQGSTEAFF	TGTGCCAGCCCACAGGGTAGCACTGAAGCTTTCTTT
TRBJ2-7	TRBV28	.	.	CASSLGGGGTTEQYF	TGTGCCAGCAGTTTAGGAGGAGGGGGCACGACGGAGCAGTACTTC
TRBJ1-1	TRBV28	few	.	CASSTQVNTEAFF	TGTGCCAGCTCCACACAGGTGAACACTGAAGCTTTCTTT
TRBJ1-1	TRBV28	.	TRBD1	CASRPRWTGVTEAFF	TGTGCCAGCAGGCCCCGTTGGACAGGGGTCACTGAAGCTTTCTTT
TRBJ2-2	TRBV18	.	TRBD1	CASSPQKGQANTGELFF	TGTGCCAGCTCACCACAAAAAGGACAGGCGAACACCGGGGAGCTGTTTTTT
TRBJ2-7	TRBV28	.	.	CASRWGRGGVHEQYF	TGTGCCAGCAGGTGGGGACGGGGCGGGGTCCACGAGCAGTACTTC
TRBJ2-1	TRBV19	.	.	CASSIGELYNEQFF	TGTGCCAGTAGTATAGGGGAGCTATACAATGAGCAGTTCTTC
TRBJ2-1	TRBV29-1	.	.	CSVEGAAQSSYNEQFF	TGCAGCGTTGAGGGGGCGGCACAGAGCTCCTACAATGAGCAGTTCTTC
TRBJ2-2	TRBV18	.	.	CASSPPRFTGELFF	TGTGCCAGCTCACCACCTAGATTCACCGGGGAGCTGTTTTTT
TRBJ2-7	TRBV28	.	TRBD2	CASSLGGSGSEEQYF	TGTGCCAGCAGTTTGGGCGGTAGCGGGAGTGAGGAGCAGTACTTC
TRBJ2-7	TRBV5-4	few	TRBD1	CASSRGTGTYEQYF	TGTGCCAGCAGCCGCGGGACAGGGACCTACGAGCAGTACTTC